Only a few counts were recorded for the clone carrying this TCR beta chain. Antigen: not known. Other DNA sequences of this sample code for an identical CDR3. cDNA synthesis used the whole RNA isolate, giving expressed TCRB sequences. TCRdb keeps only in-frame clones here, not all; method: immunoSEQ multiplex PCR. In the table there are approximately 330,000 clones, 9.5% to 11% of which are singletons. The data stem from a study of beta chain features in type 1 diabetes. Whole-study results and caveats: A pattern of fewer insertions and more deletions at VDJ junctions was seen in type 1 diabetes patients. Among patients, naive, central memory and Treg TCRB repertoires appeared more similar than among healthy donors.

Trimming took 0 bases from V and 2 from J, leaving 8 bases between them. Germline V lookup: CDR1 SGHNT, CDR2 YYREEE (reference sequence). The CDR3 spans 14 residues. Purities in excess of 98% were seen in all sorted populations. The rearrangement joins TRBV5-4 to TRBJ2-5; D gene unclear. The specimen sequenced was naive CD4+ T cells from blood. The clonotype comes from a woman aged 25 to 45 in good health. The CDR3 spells CASSLGRGQETQYF. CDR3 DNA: TGTGCCAGCAGCTTGGGGCGAGGTCAAGAGACCCAGTACTTC. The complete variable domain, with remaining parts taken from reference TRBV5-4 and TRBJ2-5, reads ETGVTQSPTHLIKTRGQQVTLRCSSQSGHNTVSWYQQALGQGPQFIFQYYREEENGRGNFPPRFSGLQFPNYSSELNVNALELDDSALYLCASSLGRGQETQYFGPGTRLLVL.